Here is one T cell receptor beta chain with its context. Naive CD8 isolation took CD45RO-negative cells positively selected for CCR7 and excluded terminally differentiated effector memory CD45RA+ cells. The sample comes from a study of shared clonotypes between healthy human individuals. As for the study in general: CD8 memory received one plate per donor, CD8 naive two, CD4 memory three and CD4 naive three.

Genomic DNA belonging to each subset was distributed in equal measure over several immunoSEQ plates. Assay used: immunoSEQ multiplex PCR; TCRdb lists only in-frame clones, some missing. The sample holds approximately 2,200,000 clones; 85% to 95% are singletons and the top ten take 1.5% to 2%. The specimen was naive CD8+ T cells from PBMCs. The sequence came from a man between 18 and 35 years old in good health. Some clones in this sample may be carry-over from other donors' samples.

CDR3 residues: CATGGPGEQFF. CDR3 coding DNA: TGTGCCACCGGAGGGCCGGGTGAGCAGTTCTTC. The genes are TRBV11-2 and TRBJ2-1; TRBD2 might be the D (6 bases). V lost 10 bases and J 9 bases, leaving 13 bases between the germline ends. The germline CDR1 and CDR2 sequences are SGHAT and FQNNGV. The CDR3 consists of 11 residues.